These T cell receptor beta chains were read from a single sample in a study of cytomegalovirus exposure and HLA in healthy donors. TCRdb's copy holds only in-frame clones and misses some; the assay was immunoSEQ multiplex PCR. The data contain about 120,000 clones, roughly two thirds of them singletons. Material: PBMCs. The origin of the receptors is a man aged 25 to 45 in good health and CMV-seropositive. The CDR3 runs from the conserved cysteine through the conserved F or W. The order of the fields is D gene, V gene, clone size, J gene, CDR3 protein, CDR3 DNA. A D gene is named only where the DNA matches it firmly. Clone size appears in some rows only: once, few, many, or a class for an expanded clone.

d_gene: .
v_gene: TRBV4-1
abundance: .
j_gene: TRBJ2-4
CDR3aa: CASSQVAAGFKNIQYF
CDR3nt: TGCGCCAGCAGCCAAGTGGCGGCAGGGTTTAAAAACATTCAGTACTTC

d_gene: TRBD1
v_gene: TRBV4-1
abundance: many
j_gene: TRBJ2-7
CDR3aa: CASSPEGQGSYEQYF
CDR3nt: TGCGCCAGCAGCCCCGAGGGACAGGGCTCCTACGAGCAGTACTTC

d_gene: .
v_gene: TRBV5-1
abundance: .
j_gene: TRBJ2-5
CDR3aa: CASSLGGVMETQYF
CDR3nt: TGCGCCAGCAGCTTGGGGGGAGTTATGGAGACCCAGTACTTC

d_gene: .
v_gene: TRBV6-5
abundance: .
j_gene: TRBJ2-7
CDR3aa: CASSYSGEAGEQYF
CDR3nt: TGTGCCAGCAGTTACTCAGGGGAGGCGGGAGAGCAGTACTTC

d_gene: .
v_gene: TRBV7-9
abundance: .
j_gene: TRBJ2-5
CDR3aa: CALFRDSGTQYF
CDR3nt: TGTGCCTTGTTTCGGGATTCTGGGACCCAGTACTTC

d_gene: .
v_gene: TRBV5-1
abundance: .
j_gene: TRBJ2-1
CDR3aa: CASSLLGSEGQQFF
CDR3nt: TGCGCCAGCAGCTTGTTAGGGTCGGAGGGCCAACAGTTCTTC

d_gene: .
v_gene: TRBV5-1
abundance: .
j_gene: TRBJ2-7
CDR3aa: CASSLAYGLQGSYEQYF
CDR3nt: TGCGCCAGCAGCTTGGCGTACGGGTTACAGGGAAGCTACGAGCAGTACTTC

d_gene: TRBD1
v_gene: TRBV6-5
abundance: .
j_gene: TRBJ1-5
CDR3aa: CASSSYFDRGNQPQHF
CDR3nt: TGTGCCAGCAGTTCCTACTTTGACAGGGGCAATCAGCCCCAGCATTTT

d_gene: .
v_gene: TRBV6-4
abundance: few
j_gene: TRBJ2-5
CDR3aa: CASSDRAGEGETQYF
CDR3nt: TGTGCCAGCAGTGACCGGGCAGGGGAAGGGGAGACCCAGTACTTC

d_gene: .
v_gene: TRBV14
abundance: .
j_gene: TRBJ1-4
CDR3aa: CASSQVMGRSGEKLFF
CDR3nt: TGTGCCAGCAGCCAAGTAATGGGGAGATCAGGTGAAAAACTGTTTTTT

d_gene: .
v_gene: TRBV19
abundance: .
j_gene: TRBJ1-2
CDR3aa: CASSITGTNYGYTF
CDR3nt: TGTGCCAGTAGCATAACAGGGACTAACTATGGCTACACCTTC

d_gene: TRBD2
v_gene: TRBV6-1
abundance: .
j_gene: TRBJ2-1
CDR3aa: CAWTAGGSNEQFF
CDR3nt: TGTGCCTGGACGGCGGGGGGGTCCAATGAGCAGTTCTTC

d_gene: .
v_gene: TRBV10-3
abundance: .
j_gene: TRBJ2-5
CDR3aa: CAIRDTTLEAGETQYF
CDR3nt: TGTGCCATCAGAGACACTACGCTAGAAGCGGGAGAGACCCAGTACTTC

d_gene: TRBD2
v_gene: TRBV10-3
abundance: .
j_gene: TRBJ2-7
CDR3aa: CAISPRGLAGVSYEQYF
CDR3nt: TGTGCCATCAGTCCCAGGGGACTAGCGGGAGTATCCTACGAGCAGTACTTC

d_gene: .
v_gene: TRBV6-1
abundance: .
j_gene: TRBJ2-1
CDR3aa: CASSEGWSGAGDEQFF
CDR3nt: TGTGCCAGCAGTGAAGGATGGTCAGGGGCCGGGGATGAGCAGTTCTTC

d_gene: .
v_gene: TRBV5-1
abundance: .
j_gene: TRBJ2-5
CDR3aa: CASSLTGTNQETQYF
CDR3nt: TGCGCCAGCAGCCTAACCGGGACAAACCAAGAGACCCAGTACTTC

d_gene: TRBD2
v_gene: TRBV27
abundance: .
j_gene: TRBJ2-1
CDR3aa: CASSLMGGIEYGGDYNEQFF
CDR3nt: TGTGCCAGCAGTTTAATGGGAGGGATCGAATACGGGGGAGACTACAATGAGCAGTTCTTC

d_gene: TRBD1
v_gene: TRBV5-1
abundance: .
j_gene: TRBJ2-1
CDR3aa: CASTRAGGADEQFF
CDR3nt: TGCGCCAGCACAAGGGCAGGGGGCGCGGATGAGCAGTTCTTC

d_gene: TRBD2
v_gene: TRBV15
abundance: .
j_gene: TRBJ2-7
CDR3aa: CATSSAGTSGLYEQYF
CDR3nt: TGTGCCACCAGCAGTGCCGGGACTAGCGGGCTCTACGAGCAGTACTTC

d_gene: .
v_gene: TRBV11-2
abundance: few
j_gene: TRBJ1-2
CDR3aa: CASSSLQFPHYGYTF
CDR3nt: TGTGCCAGCAGCTCTCTCCAGTTTCCTCATTATGGCTACACCTTC

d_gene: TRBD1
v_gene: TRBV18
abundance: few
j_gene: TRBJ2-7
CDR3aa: CASSGQGAYEQYF
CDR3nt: TGTGCCAGCTCGGGACAGGGGGCCTACGAGCAGTACTTC

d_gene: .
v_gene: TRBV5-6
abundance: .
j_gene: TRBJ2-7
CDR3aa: CASSLRTAWTSYEQYF
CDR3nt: TGTGCCAGCAGCTTAAGGACAGCCTGGACATCATACGAGCAGTACTTC

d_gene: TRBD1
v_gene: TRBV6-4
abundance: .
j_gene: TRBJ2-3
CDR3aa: CASSDSRDSSNQYF
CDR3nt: TGTGCCAGCAGTGACTCCAGGGACAGCTCCAACCAGTATTTT

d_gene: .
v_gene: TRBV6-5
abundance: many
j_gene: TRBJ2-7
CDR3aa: CASSYSSELYEQYF
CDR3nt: TGTGCCAGCAGTTACTCTTCGGAGCTCTACGAGCAGTACTTC

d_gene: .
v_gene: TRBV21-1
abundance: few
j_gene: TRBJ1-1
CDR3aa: CASSSPQGNTEAFF
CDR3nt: TGTGCCAGCAGCTCCCCCCAGGGGAACACTGAAGCTTTCTTT

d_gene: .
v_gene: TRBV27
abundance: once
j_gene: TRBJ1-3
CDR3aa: CASSSHSGNTIYF
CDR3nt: TGTGCCAGCAGTAGCCACTCTGGAAACACCATATATTTT

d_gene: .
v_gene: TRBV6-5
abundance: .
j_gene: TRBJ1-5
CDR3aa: CASSPGPGGQPQHF
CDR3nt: TGTGCCAGCAGCCCCGGACCGGGGGGACAGCCCCAGCATTTT

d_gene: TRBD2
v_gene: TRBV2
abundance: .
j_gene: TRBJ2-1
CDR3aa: CASTQGLAGNEQFF
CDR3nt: TGTGCCAGCACCCAAGGACTAGCGGGTAATGAGCAGTTCTTC

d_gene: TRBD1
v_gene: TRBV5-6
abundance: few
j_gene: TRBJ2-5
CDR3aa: CASNHAGTDKETQYF
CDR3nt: TGTGCCAGCAACCATGCCGGGACAGACAAAGAGACCCAGTACTTC

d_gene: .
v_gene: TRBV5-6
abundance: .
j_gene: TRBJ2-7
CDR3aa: CASSFTDRSYEQYF
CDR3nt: TGTGCCAGCAGCTTCACTGACAGGTCCTACGAGCAGTACTTC

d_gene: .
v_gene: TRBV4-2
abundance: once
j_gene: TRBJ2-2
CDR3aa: CASSQDPGGSIYTGELFF
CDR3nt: TGTGCCAGCAGCCAAGACCCAGGTGGTAGCATATACACCGGGGAGCTATTTTTT

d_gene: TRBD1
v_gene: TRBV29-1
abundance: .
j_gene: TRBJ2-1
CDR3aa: CSVGNRGQGINEQFF
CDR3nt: TGCAGCGTTGGAAATCGGGGACAGGGTATCAATGAGCAGTTCTTC

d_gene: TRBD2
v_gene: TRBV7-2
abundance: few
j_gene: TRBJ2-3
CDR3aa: CASSLIASGSPDTQYF
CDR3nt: TGTGCCAGCAGCTTAATCGCTAGCGGGAGCCCAGATACGCAGTATTTT

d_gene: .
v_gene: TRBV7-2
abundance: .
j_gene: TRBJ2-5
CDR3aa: CASSLQGTGETQYF
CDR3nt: TGTGCCAGCAGCTTACAGGGGACGGGGGAGACCCAGTACTTC

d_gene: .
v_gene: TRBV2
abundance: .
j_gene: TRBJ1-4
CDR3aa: CASRTTTNEKLFF
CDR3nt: TGTGCCAGCAGGACAACAACTAATGAAAAACTGTTTTTT

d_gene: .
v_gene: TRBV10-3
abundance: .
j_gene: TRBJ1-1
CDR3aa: CAISEYDRKAFF
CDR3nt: TGTGCCATCAGTGAGTATGACAGGAAAGCTTTCTTT

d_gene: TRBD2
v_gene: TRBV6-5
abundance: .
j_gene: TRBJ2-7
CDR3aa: CASSIPGGREQYF
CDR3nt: TGTGCCAGCAGTATCCCGGGGGGTCGGGAGCAGTACTTC

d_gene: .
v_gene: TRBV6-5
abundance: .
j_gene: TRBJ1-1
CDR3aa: CASSYQTGLTEAFF
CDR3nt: TGTGCCAGCAGTTACCAGACAGGATTAACTGAAGCTTTCTTT

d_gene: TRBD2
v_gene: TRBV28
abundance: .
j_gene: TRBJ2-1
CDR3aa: CASSLGAGGVNEQFF
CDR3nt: TGTGCCAGCAGCTTGGGAGCGGGAGGAGTAAATGAGCAGTTCTTC

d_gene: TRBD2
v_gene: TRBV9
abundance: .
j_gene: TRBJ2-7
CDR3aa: CASSITGTSVTYEQYF
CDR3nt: TGTGCCAGCAGCATTACCGGGACTAGTGTAACCTACGAGCAGTACTTC

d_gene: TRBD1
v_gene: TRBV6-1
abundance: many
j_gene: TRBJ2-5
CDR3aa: CASSDGQGWETQYF
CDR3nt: TGTGCCAGCAGTGACGGACAGGGATGGGAGACCCAGTACTTC

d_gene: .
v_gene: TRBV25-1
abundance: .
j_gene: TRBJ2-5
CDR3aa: CASSEYWSGASGETQYF
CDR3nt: TGTGCCAGCAGTGAATATTGGTCCGGAGCAAGCGGGGAGACCCAGTACTTC

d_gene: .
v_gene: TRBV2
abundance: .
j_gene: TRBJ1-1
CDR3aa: CASRPGEGGFVAEAFF
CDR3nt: TGTGCCAGCAGGCCCGGCGAGGGAGGATTTGTCGCTGAAGCTTTCTTT

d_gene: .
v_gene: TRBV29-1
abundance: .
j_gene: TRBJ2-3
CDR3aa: CSVGGTTDTQYF
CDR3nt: TGCAGCGTTGGTGGGACTACAGATACGCAGTATTTT

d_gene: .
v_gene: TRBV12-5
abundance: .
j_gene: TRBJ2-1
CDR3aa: CASGLEPKSVLSYNEQFF
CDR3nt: TGTGCTAGTGGTTTGGAGCCTAAATCGGTACTGTCCTACAATGAGCAGTTCTTC

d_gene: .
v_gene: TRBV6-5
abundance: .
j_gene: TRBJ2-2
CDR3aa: CASSSNPNINTGELFF
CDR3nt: TGCGCCAGCAGTTCGAACCCGAACATAAACACCGGGGAGCTGTTTTTT

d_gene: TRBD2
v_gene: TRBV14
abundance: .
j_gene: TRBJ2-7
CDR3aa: CASSQVAGTSGSRPYEQYF
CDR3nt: TGTGCCAGCAGCCAAGTCGCCGGGACTAGCGGGAGTCGACCCTACGAGCAGTACTTC

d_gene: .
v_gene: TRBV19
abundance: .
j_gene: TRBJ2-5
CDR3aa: CASSIGGFQETQYF
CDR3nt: TGTGCCAGTAGTATCGGAGGGTTCCAAGAGACCCAGTACTTC

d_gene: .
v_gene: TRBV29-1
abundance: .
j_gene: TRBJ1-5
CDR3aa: CSVGTDNQPQHF
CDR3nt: TGCAGCGTTGGGACAGACAATCAGCCCCAGCATTTT

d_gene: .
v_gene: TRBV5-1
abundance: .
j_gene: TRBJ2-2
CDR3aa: CASSLLAQEDTGELFF
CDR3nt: TGCGCCAGCAGCTTGTTGGCCCAAGAGGACACCGGGGAGCTGTTTTTT

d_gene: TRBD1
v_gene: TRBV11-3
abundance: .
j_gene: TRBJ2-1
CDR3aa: CASSSRGTGGNEQFF
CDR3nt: TGTGCCAGCAGCTCTAGGGGGACAGGGGGCAATGAGCAGTTCTTC

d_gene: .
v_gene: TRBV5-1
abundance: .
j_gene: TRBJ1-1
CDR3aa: CASSLAGQNTEAFF
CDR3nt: TGCGCCAGCAGCTTGGCCGGACAGAACACTGAAGCTTTCTTT